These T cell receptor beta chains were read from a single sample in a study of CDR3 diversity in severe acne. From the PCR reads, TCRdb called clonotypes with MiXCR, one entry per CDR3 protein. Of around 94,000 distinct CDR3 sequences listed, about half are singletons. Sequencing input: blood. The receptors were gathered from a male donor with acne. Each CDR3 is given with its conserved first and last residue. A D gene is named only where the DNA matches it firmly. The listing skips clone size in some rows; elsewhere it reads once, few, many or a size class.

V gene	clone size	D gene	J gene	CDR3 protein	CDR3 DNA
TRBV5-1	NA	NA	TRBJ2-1	CASSLAPRRAHNEQFF	TGCGCCAGCAGCTTGGCTCCGCGGCGGGCCCACAATGAGCAGTTCTTC
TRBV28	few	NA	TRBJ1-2	CASSKAGGGYGYTF	TGTGCCAGCAGTAAGGCGGGGGGTGGCTATGGCTACACCTTC
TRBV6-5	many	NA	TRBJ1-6	CASSRVDNSPLHF	TGTGCCAGCAGCAGGGTTGATAATTCACCCCTCCACTTT
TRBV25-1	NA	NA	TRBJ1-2	CASSEWAENYGYTF	TGTGCCAGCAGTGAATGGGCAGAGAACTATGGCTACACCTTC
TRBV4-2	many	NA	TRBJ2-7	CASSQPRRSMEEQYF	TGTGCCAGCAGCCAACCACGACGGTCCATGGAAGAGCAGTACTTC
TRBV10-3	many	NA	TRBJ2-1	CAISESIDVGEQFF	TGTGCCATCAGTGAGTCGATCGACGTCGGTGAGCAGTTCTTC
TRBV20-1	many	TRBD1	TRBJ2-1	CSAREQGASSYNEQFF	TGCAGTGCTAGGGAACAGGGGGCGAGCTCCTACAATGAGCAGTTCTTC
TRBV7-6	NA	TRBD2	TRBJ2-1	CASSLATSGSSANEQFF	TGTGCCAGCAGCTTAGCGACTAGCGGGAGTTCGGCCAATGAGCAGTTCTTC
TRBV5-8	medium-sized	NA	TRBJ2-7	CASSLGLEYEQYF	TGTGCCAGCAGCTTGGGGCTGGAATACGAGCAGTACTTC
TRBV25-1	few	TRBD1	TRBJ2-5	CASSGQGGVRETQYF	TGTGCCAGCAGTGGACAGGGGGGCGTTCGGGAGACCCAGTACTTC
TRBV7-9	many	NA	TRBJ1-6	CASSLGNRDSPLHF	TGTGCCAGCAGCTTAGGAAACAGAGATTCACCCCTCCACTTT
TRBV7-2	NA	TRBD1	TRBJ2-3	CASSLASWGQEQYF	TGTGCCAGCAGCTTGGCGAGTTGGGGACAGGAGCAGTATTTT
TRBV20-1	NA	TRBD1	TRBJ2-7	CSAEGQGFHEQYF	TGCAGTGCCGAGGGACAGGGGTTCCACGAGCAGTACTTC
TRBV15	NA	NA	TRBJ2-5	CATSLVPSQETQYF	TGTGCCACCAGTCTTGTCCCTAGCCAAGAGACCCAGTACTTC
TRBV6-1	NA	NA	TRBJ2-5	CASRSSRGQETQYF	TGTGCCAGCAGATCTTCCCGGGGCCAAGAGACCCAGTACTTC
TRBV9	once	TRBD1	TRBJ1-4	CASSVGQGSGKLFF	TGTGCCAGCAGCGTTGGACAGGGGTCGGGAAAACTGTTTTTT
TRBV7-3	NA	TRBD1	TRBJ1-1	CASSRPGTGIMNTEAFF	TGTGCCAGCAGCCGCCCCGGGACAGGTATTATGAACACTGAAGCTTTCTTT
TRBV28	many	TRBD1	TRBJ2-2	CASRGTGVTGELFF	TGTGCCAGCAGGGGGACAGGGGTCACCGGGGAGCTGTTTTTT
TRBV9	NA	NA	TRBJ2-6	CASSSEDRPLGVLTF	TGTGCCAGCAGCTCCGAGGACAGACCTCTCGGCGTCCTGACTTTC
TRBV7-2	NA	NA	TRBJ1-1	CASARTPQNTEAFF	TGTGCCAGCGCGCGGACTCCTCAGAACACTGAAGCTTTCTTT
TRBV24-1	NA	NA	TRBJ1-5	CATQAGRLSNQPQHF	TGTGCCACCCAAGCCGGACGGTTAAGCAATCAGCCCCAGCATTTT
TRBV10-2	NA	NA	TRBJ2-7	CASTEIGYEQYF	TGCGCCAGCACTGAGATAGGCTACGAGCAGTACTTC
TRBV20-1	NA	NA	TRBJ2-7	CSARDEGQPGSYEQYF	TGCAGTGCTAGAGATGAGGGGCAGCCGGGGTCCTACGAGCAGTACTTC
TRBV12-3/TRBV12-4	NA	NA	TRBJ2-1	CASSPGLLPNEQFF	TGTGCCAGCAGCCCCGGTCTCCTCCCGAATGAGCAGTTCTTC
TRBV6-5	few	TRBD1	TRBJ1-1	CASSSADRVEAFF	TGTGCCAGCAGTTCCGCGGACAGGGTAGAAGCTTTCTTT
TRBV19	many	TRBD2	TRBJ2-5	CASRKAGVETQYF	TGTGCCAGTAGGAAGGCGGGGGTAGAGACCCAGTACTTC
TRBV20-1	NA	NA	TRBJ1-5	CSANYQETQHF	TGCAGTGCTAACTACCAAGAGACCCAGCATTTT
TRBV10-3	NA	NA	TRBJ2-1	CAISRHNEQFF	TGTGCCATCAGTAGGCACAATGAGCAGTTCTTC
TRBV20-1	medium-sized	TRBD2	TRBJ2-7	CSAVSFSLWEGHYEQYF	TGCAGTGCTGTCTCCTTCAGCTTGTGGGAGGGCCACTACGAGCAGTACTTC
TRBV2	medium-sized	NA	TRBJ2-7	CASSEQPSYEQYF	TGTGCCAGCAGTGAACAGCCCTCCTACGAGCAGTACTTC
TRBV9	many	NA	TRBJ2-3	CASSVEGSGDTQYF	TGTGCCAGCAGCGTAGAAGGTTCGGGAGATACGCAGTATTTT
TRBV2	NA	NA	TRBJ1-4	CASSQGLGTNEKLFF	TGTGCCAGCAGCCAGGGGCTGGGAACTAATGAAAAACTGTTTTTT
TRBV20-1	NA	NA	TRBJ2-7	CSARDGGSYDQYF	TGCAGTGCCCGAGACGGCGGTTCCTACGATCAGTACTTC
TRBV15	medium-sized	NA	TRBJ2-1	CATSRDPSGSVRNEQFF	TGTGCCACCAGCAGAGATCCCAGCGGTTCGGTCAGGAATGAGCAGTTCTTC
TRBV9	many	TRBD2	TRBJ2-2	CASSPRLAGAGGELFF	TGTGCCAGCAGCCCCCGACTAGCGGGAGCGGGGGGGGAGCTGTTTTTT
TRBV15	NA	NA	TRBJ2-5	CATSRSRDPQETQYF	TGTGCCACCAGCAGATCTAGGGACCCTCAAGAGACCCAGTACTTC
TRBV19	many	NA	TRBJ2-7	CASSPYGTHSYEQYF	TGTGCCAGTAGCCCCTACGGGACACACTCCTACGAGCAGTACTTC
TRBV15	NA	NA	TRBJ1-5	CATSRDGWAGDSNQPQHF	TGTGCCACCAGCAGGGACGGTTGGGCAGGGGATAGCAATCAGCCCCAGCATTTT
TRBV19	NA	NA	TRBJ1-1	CASTEATEAFF	TGTGCCAGTACTGAGGCCACCGAAGCTTTCTTT
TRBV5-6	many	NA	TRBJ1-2	CASSLLDRYGYTF	TGTGCCAGCAGCTTGCTGGACAGATATGGCTACACCTTC
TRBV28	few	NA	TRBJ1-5	CASSSPILRGGNQPQHF	TGTGCCAGCAGTTCCCCCATACTGAGGGGGGGCAATCAGCCCCAGCATTTT
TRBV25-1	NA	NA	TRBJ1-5	CASSEGGFQPQHF	TGTGCCAGCAGTGAAGGTGGTTTTCAGCCCCAGCATTTT
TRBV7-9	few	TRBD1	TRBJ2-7	CASSYRQGDSYEQYF	TGTGCCAGCAGCTACCGACAGGGGGACTCCTACGAGCAGTACTTC
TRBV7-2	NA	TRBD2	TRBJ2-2	CASSSTSGYTGELFF	TGTGCCAGCAGCTCCACTAGCGGGTACACCGGGGAGCTGTTTTTT
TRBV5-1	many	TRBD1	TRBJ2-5	CASSLAGTGEETQYF	TGCGCCAGCAGCTTGGCGGGGACAGGAGAAGAGACCCAGTACTTC
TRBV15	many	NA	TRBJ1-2	CATSRERDPTRGGYTF	TGTGCCACCAGCAGGGAGAGGGACCCTACCCGCGGAGGCTACACCTTC
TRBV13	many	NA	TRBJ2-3	CASRGTGAATQYF	TGTGCCAGCAGGGGAACCGGGGCCGCTACGCAGTATTTT
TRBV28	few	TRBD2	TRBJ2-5	CASSFLGEGRQETQYF	TGTGCCAGCAGTTTCTTGGGGGAGGGTAGGCAAGAGACCCAGTACTTC
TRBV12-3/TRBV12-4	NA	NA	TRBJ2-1	CASSDTGLVLDNEQFF	TGTGCCAGCAGTGATACGGGCCTTGTGCTGGACAATGAGCAGTTCTTC
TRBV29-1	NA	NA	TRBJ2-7	CSVEVDVGRPSYEQYF	TGCAGCGTTGAAGTTGATGTGGGACGTCCCTCCTACGAGCAGTACTTC
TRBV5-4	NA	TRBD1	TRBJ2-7	CASSLGQGSGEQYF	TGTGCCAGCAGCTTGGGACAGGGCTCGGGCGAGCAGTACTTC
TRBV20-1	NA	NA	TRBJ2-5	CSARGAPGLGYQETQYF	TGCAGTGCTAGGGGGGCCCCCGGTCTCGGGTACCAAGAGACCCAGTACTTC
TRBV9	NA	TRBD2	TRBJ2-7	CASSETSPYEQYF	TGTGCCAGCAGTGAGACTAGCCCTTACGAGCAGTACTTC
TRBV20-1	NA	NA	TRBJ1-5	CSARGGRDQPQHF	TGCAGTGCTAGAGGTGGGCGGGATCAGCCCCAGCATTTT
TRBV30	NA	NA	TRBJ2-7	CAWSVLEDEQYF	TGTGCCTGGAGTGTATTGGAGGACGAGCAGTACTTC
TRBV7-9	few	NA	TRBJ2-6	CASSLAFGGSGANVLTF	TGTGCCAGCAGCTTAGCGTTCGGTGGCTCTGGGGCCAACGTCCTGACTTTC
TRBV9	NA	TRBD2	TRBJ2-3	CASSVGTSRADTQYF	TGTGCCAGCAGCGTAGGGACTAGCAGGGCAGATACGCAGTATTTT
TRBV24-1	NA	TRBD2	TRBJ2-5	CATATSGTSVETLYF	TGTGCCACCGCAACATCCGGGACTAGCGTAGAGACCCTGTACTTC